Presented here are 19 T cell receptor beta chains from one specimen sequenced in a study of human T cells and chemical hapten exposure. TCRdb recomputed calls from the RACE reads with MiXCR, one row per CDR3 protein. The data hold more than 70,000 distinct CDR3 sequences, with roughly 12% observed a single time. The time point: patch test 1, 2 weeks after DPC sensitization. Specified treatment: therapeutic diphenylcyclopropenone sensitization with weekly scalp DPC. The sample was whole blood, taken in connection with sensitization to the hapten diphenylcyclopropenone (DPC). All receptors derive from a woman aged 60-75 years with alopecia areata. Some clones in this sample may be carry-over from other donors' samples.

For the CDR3, the DNA is TGTGCCAGCAGCTTAGCACAGGACTATGGCTACACCTTC. This sequence encodes CASSLAQDYGYTF. This chain joins TRBV7-9 and TRBJ1-2; tentative D call: TRBD1 (5 bases). Trimming took off 0 bases at V and 3 bases at J, with 5 bases between the two ends. The CDR3 extends over 13 amino acids. In germline, CDR1 is SEHNR, CDR2 FQNEAQ (reference sequence).

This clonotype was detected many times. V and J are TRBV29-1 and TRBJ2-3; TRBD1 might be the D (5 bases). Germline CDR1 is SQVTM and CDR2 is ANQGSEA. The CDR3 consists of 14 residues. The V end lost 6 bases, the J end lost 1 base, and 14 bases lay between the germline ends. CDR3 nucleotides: TGCAGCGTGGGGCAGCAGATACGCACAGATACGCAGTATTTT. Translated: CSVGQQIRTDTQYF.

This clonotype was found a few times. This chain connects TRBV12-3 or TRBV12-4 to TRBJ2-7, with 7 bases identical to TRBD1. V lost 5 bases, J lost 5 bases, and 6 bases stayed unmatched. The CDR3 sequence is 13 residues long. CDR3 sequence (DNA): TGTGCCAGCAGTCCACAGACAGGGAACGAGCAGTACTTC. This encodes CASSPQTGNEQYF.

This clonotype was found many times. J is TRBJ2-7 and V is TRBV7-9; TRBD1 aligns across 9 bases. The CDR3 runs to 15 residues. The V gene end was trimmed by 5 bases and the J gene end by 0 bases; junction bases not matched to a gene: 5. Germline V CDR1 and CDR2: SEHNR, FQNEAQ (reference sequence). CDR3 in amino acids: CASSPGQGLSYEQYF. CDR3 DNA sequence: TGTGCCAGCAGCCCGGGACAGGGACTCTCCTACGAGCAGTACTTC.

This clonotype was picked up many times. The chain's CDR3 is CASSLEGFSNYEQYF. The CDR3 coding sequence is TGTGCCAGCAGCTTGGAAGGTTTCTCGAACTACGAGCAGTACTTC. The chain carries TRBV5-4 and TRBJ2-7, with D uncertain. Trimming pared 0 bases from V and 3 bases from J, leaving 13 bases between. The CDR3 runs to 15 residues. Looked up from germline, CDR1 is SGHNT and CDR2 is YYREEE (reference sequence).

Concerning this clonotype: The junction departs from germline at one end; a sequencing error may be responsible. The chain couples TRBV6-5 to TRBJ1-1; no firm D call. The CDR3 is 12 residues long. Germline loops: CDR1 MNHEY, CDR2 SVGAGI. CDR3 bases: TGTGTCAGCAGCAGACTGAACACTGAAGCTTTCTTT. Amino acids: CVSSRLNTEAFF.

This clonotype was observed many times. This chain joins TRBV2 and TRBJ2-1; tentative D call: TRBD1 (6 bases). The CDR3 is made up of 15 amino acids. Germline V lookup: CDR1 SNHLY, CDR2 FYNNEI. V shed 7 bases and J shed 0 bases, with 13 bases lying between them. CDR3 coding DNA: TGTGCCAGCAAGATAGGGACATCCTCCTACAATGAGCAGTTCTTC. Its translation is CASKIGTSSYNEQFF.

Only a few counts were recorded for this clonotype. The CDR3 DNA sequence: TGTGCCAGCAGTGAAGCGAAGGGCTGGTATCAGCCCCAGCATTTT. Its protein product is CASSEAKGWYQPQHF. The chain is built from TRBV6-1 and TRBJ1-5; no reliable D call. Between the trimmed V and J ends, which lost 0 bases and 5 bases, there was a span of 11 bases. The length of the CDR3 is 15 residues. Looked up from germline, CDR1 is MNHNS and CDR2 is SASEGT.

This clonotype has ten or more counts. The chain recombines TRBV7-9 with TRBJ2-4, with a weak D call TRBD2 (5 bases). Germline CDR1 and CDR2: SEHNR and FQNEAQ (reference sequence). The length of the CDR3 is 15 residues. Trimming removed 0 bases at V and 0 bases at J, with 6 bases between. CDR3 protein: CASSLAGLAKNIQYF. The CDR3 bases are TGTGCCAGCAGCTTAGCCGGACTAGCCAAAAACATTCAGTACTTC.

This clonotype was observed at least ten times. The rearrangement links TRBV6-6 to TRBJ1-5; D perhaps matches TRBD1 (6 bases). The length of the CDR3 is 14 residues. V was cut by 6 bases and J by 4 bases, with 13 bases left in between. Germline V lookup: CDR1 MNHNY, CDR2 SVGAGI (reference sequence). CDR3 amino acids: CASSDSGENQPQHF. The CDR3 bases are TGTGCCAGCAGCGATTCAGGGGAAAATCAGCCCCAGCATTTT.

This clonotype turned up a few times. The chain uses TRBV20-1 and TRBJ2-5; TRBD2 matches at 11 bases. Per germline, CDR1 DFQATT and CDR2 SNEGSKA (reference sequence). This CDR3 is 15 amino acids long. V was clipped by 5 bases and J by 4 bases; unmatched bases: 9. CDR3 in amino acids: CSAFRRLAGRETQYF. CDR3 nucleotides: TGCAGTGCTTTCCGCCGACTAGCGGGGAGAGAGACCCAGTACTTC.

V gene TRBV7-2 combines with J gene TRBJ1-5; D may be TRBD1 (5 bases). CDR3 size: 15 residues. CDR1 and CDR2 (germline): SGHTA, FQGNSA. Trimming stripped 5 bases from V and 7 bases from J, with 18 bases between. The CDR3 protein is CASSRGSRGRQPQHF. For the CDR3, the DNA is TGTGCCAGCAGCCGAGGGTCTAGGGGCCGGCAGCCCCAGCATTTT.

The CDR3 nucleotides are TGCGCCAGCAGCCGCAGGACAGCATCTGGAAACACCATATATTTT. Translation: CASSRRTASGNTIYF. V and J are TRBV4-1 and TRBJ1-3; possibly TRBD1 for D (6 bases). In germline, CDR1 is MGHRA, CDR2 YSYEKL. CDR3 size: 15 residues. The V end was cut by 4 bases, the J end by 1 base, with 11 bases between.

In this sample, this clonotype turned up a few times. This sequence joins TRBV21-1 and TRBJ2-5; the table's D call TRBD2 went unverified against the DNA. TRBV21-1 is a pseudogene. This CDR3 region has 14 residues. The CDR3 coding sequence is TGTGCCAGCAGCAATGGACTAGCGGAAGAGACCCAGTACTTC. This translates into CASSNGLAEETQYF.

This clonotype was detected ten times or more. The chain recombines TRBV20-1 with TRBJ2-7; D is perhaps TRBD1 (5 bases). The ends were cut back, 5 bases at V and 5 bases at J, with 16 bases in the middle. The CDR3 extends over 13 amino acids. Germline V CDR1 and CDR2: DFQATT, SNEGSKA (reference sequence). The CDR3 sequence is CSAGSGWTNEQYF. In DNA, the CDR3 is TGCAGTGCTGGGTCAGGGTGGACGAACGAGCAGTACTTC.

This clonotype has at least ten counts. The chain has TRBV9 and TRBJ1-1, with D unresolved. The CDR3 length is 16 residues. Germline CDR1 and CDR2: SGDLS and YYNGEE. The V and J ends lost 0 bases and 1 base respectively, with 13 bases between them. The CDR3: CASSVGSYRSNTEAFF. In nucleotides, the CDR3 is TGTGCCAGCAGCGTAGGATCGTACAGATCGAACACTGAAGCTTTCTTT.

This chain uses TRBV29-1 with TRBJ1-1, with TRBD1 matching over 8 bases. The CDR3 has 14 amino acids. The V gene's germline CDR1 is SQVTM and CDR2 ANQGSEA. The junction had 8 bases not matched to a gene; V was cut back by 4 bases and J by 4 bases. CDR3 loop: CSVAGPGQGTEAFF. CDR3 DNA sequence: TGCAGCGTTGCGGGACCTGGACAGGGCACTGAAGCTTTCTTT.

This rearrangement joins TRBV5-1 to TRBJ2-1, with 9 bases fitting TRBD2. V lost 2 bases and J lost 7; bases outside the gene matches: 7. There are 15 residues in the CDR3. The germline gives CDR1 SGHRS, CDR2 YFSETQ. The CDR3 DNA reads TGCGCCAGCAGCTTTATGGCGGGGGGGCCGAATGAGCAGTTCTTC. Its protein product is CASSFMAGGPNEQFF.

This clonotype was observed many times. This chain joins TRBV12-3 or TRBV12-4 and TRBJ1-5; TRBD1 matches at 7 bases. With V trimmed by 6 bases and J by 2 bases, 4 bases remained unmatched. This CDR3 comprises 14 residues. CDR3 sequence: CASSPTGGNQPQHF. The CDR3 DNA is TGTGCCAGCAGCCCCACAGGGGGCAATCAGCCCCAGCATTTT.